The clone carrying this T cell receptor beta chain was recorded at least ten times. The data originate from a study of T cells in Graves' hyperthyroidism and ophthalmopathy. From RNA transcripts, TCR beta CDR3 regions were amplified. HTBI primers were the set used in a first-round RT-PCR of the TCR CDR3. MiXCR was run by TCRdb on the multiplex PCR reads, yielding one entry per CDR3 protein. The top ten clones hold over 7.5% of a sample with about 400,000 distinct CDR3 sequences, more than 15% of them seen once. Trimming stripped 5 bases from V and 5 bases from J, with 14 bases between. The CDR3 covers 14 residues. Germline V gene data show CDR1 as MNHNS and CDR2 as SASEGT.

The V gene is TRBV6-1, the J gene TRBJ2-3; a weak D match, TRBD2 (6 bases). This clonotype originated in a woman aged 18-30 years with Graves' hyperthyroidism. The specimen was blood. The CDR3 loop reads CASSSEGGLDTQYF. The CDR3 coding sequence is TGTGCCAGCAGTTCGGAGGGAGGCCTAGATACGCAGTATTTT.